These T cell receptor beta chains were read from a single sample in a study of CD8 T cells in ankylosing spondylitis. TCRdb processed the 5' RACE reads anew with MiXCR; each CDR3 protein has one entry. The top ten hold roughly 5.6% of the sample, which has 85,000 to 100,000 distinct CDR3 sequences, about 8.8% seen once. The sequenced material came from blood, either unsorted or a sorted T cell fraction (not recorded which). Source of these receptors: a male donor with ankylosing spondylitis or in good health (not recorded which). Both conserved end residues are part of each CDR3. A D gene is named only where the DNA matches it firmly. Size tells how often a clone was seen (once, few, many) or the class of an expanded clone, and some rows leave it out.

j_call,cdr3_length,clone_size,v_call,d_call,cdr3_nt,cdr3_aa
TRBJ1-2,13,many,TRBV20-1,-,TGCAGTGCTAAGGGGCTCCTGGAGTACGGCTACACCTTC,CSAKGLLEYGYTF
TRBJ1-5,16,many,TRBV12-3/TRBV12-4,-,TGTGCCAGCAGTTTCGCCGGACGGGACCGCAATCAGCCCCAGCATTTT,CASSFAGRDRNQPQHF
TRBJ1-4,18,many,TRBV28,TRBD1,TGTGCCAGCAGTCAACCGGGACAGACAACGCCAACTAATGAAAAACTGTTTTTT,CASSQPGQTTPTNEKLFF
TRBJ2-3,16,many,TRBV13,TRBD2,TGTGCCAGCAGGACCCGAGCGGGGGGGTTTACGGATACGCAGTATTTT,CASRTRAGGFTDTQYF
TRBJ1-2,15,many,TRBV15,-,TGTGCCACCAGCAGAGATTTCGCAGAGATCTATGGCTACACCTTC,CATSRDFAEIYGYTF
TRBJ2-3,14,-,TRBV10-3,TRBD2,TGTGCCACCAGTGCAGGGACTACCACAGATACGCAGTATTTT,CATSAGTTTDTQYF
TRBJ2-7,14,many,TRBV9,-,TGTGCCAGCAGTTTTAAAGGTCGATCGCACGAGCAGTACTTC,CASSFKGRSHEQYF
TRBJ2-6,17,once,TRBV30,-,TGTGCCTGGAGTGTGCTAGCCGTCCTCTCTGGGGCCAACGTCCTGACTTTC,CAWSVLAVLSGANVLTF
TRBJ2-7,15,many,TRBV9,TRBD1,TGTGCCAGCCCCGACTCGGACAGGGATTCCTACGAGCAGTACTTC,CASPDSDRDSYEQYF
TRBJ2-5,14,many,TRBV20-1,-,TGCAGTGCTAAAGATCGAGGGAACCAAGAGACCCAGTACTTC,CSAKDRGNQETQYF
TRBJ2-2,15,many,TRBV10-3,-,TGTGCCATCAGTCCTGTCAATGCTGGTACCGGGGAGCTGTTTTTT,CAISPVNAGTGELFF
TRBJ2-7,13,many,TRBV25-1,-,TGTGCCAGCAGTGAAGGTCGCGCCTACGAGCAGTACTTC,CASSEGRAYEQYF
TRBJ2-7,14,many,TRBV5-1,-,TGCGCCAGCAGCATTGCCGCGGGGCTCGACGAGCAGTACTTC,CASSIAAGLDEQYF
TRBJ1-4,12,few,TRBV7-9,-,TGTGCCAGCAGCCCAGCCGGCGAAAAACTGTTTTTT,CASSPAGEKLFF
TRBJ2-2,15,-,TRBV29-1,TRBD1,TGCAGCGCACCTGCGGCAGGGGGCAACACCGGGGAGCTGTTTTTT,CSAPAAGGNTGELFF
TRBJ2-2,14,many,TRBV6-1,TRBD1,TGTGCCAGCAGGAGCAGGGGGCAGGGCGGGGAGCTGTTTTTT,CASRSRGQGGELFF
TRBJ1-2,12,many,TRBV29-1,TRBD1,TGCAGCGTTGACAGGACAGGCTATGGCTACACCTTC,CSVDRTGYGYTF
TRBJ2-3,18,-,TRBV28,-,TGTGCCAGCAGCAACTCCTGGGGGCAGGGAGTAAGTACAGATACGCAGTATTTT,CASSNSWGQGVSTDTQYF
TRBJ2-1,12,many,TRBV18,-,TGTGCCAGCTCACTTCAAGGGGATGAGCAGTTCTTC,CASSLQGDEQFF
TRBJ2-1,15,many,TRBV6-1,-,TGTGCCAGCAGTGAACAAGTCGGGGTTGGAAATGAGCAGTTCTTC,CASSEQVGVGNEQFF
TRBJ2-7,14,many,TRBV9,TRBD2,TGTGCCAGCAGCGTACTAGCGGGGGGCCACGAGCAGTACTTC,CASSVLAGGHEQYF
TRBJ2-3,15,many,TRBV2,-,TGTGCCAGCGGATTGCGGGCGGGGATCACAGATACGCAGTATTTT,CASGLRAGITDTQYF